The 14 T cell receptor beta chains given below trace back to one sample, sequenced in a study of CD8+ T cells in alopecia areata. RNA extraction and reverse transcription yielded cDNA as sequencing template. Libraries were prepared by immunoSEQ multiplex PCR; TCRdb keeps only in-frame clonotypes and omits some of them. The sample lists 80,000 to 100,000 clones, around 45% occurring once. The sample taken for sequencing was CD4+ T cells sorted from blood. The receptor source for this set is a human donor with alopecia areata.

This clone occurred a few times. The V call is TRBV28, the J call TRBJ2-1; weak D call: TRBD1 (5 bases). CDR3 length equals 16 residues. Looked up from germline, CDR1 is MDHEN and CDR2 is SYDVKM. Trimming removed 5 bases from V and 4 bases from J, with 18 bases in between. CDR3 coding DNA: TGTGCCAGCAGTCTTGACAGCTCCCAGACATACAATGAGCAGTTCTTC. The encoded protein is CASSLDSSQTYNEQFF.

The J gene is TRBJ1-2, the V gene TRBV29-1; possibly TRBD1 for D (5 bases). V lost 2 bases, J lost 4 bases, and 14 bases lay in between. The CDR3 sequence is 14 residues long. CDR1 and CDR2 from the germline V gene are SQVTM and ANQGSEA. The CDR3 nucleotides read TGCAGCGTTGAAAGGGCGCAGGGTGCCTATGGCTACACCTTC. Its protein product is CSVERAQGAYGYTF.

A few counts support this clone. DNA of the CDR3: TGCAGCGTTATCACACAGGGTTTTACCGGGGAGCTGTTTTTT. Its translation is CSVITQGFTGELFF. The V call is TRBV29-1, the J call TRBJ2-2, with D perhaps TRBD1 (6 bases). The CDR3 loop spans 14 amino acids. The germline V gene encodes CDR1 SQVTM and CDR2 ANQGSEA. Between the trimmed V and J ends, which lost 5 bases and 5 bases, there was a span of 15 bases.

The CDR3 loop is CASSPQGAGRGTQYF. For the CDR3, the DNA is TGTGCCAGCAGCCCCCAGGGGGCGGGTCGGGGGACGCAGTATTTT. The rearrangement links TRBV7-3 to TRBJ2-3; 8 bases line up with TRBD1. Germline loops: CDR1 SGHTA, CDR2 FQGTGA. The CDR3 is made up of 15 amino acids. V was pared by 5 bases and J by 9 bases, with 13 bases of the junction left unmatched. Together with reference TRBV7-3 and TRBJ2-3, the CDR3 gives the full variable domain: GAGVSQTPSNKVTEKGKYVELRCDPISGHTALYWYRQSLGQGPEFLIYFQGTGAADDSGLPNDRFFAVRPEGSVSTLKIQRTERGDSAVYLCASSPQGAGRGTQYFGPGTRLTVL.

This clone was picked up a small number of times. The V call is TRBV6-5, the J call TRBJ2-2, with TRBD1 identical over 7 bases. This CDR3 spans 14 amino acids. Per germline, CDR1 MNHEY and CDR2 SVGAGI. With 6 bases clipped from V and 6 bases from J, the junction kept 7 bases outside the gene matches. In nucleotides, the CDR3 is TGTGCCAGCAGCAGCCCTACAGGGGCCGGGGAGCTGTTTTTT. This encodes CASSSPTGAGELFF.

This clone was picked up a small number of times. The chain combines TRBV28 with TRBJ2-5; D unclear. V was pared by 6 bases and J by 4 bases, with 6 bases between. This CDR3 comprises 11 residues. Germline CDR1 MDHEN, CDR2 SYDVKM. CDR3 DNA: TGTGCCAGCAGCCGCCTAGAGACCCAGTACTTC. Translating gives CASSRLETQYF. Looking up the rest from reference TRBV28 and TRBJ2-5 gives the full variable domain: DVKVTQSSRYLVKRTGEKVFLECVQDMDHENMFWYRQDPGLGLRLIYFSYDVKMKEKGDIPEGYSVSREKKERFSLILESASTNQTSMYLCASSRLETQYFGPGTRLLVL.

This chain joins TRBV5-1 and TRBJ2-7, with D possibly TRBD1 on 6 matching bases. The CDR3 is 15 residues long. Trimming pared 7 bases from V and 3 bases from J, leaving 20 bases between. Germline lookup yields CDR1 SGHRS and CDR2 YFSETQ. This CDR3 is CASALDPGQSYEQYF. DNA for the CDR3: TGCGCCAGCGCATTGGACCCGGGACAAAGCTACGAGCAGTACTTC.

V gene TRBV29-1 combines with J gene TRBJ2-7; TRBD1 matches 8 bases. With 5 bases clipped from V and 1 base from J, the junction kept 7 bases outside the gene matches. The CDR3 has 14 amino acids. Per germline, CDR1 SQVTM and CDR2 ANQGSEA. This chain's CDR3 is CSVHKGQGSYEQYF. CDR3 DNA sequence: TGCAGCGTTCATAAAGGACAGGGATCCTACGAGCAGTACTTC.

J is TRBJ2-1 and V is TRBV4-2; D might be TRBD1 (5 bases). The CDR3 has 12 residues. V shed 3 bases and J shed 9 bases, with 9 bases lying between them. Germline V gene data show CDR1 as LGHNA and CDR2 as YNFKEQ. The CDR3 DNA reads as TGTGCCAGCAGCCAGGGGCTCGGTGAGCAGTTCTTC. Translated, it gives CASSQGLGEQFF.

The rearrangement joins TRBV28 to TRBJ2-3, with no clear D. V lost 3 bases and J lost 2, with 6 bases in between. CDR1 is MDHEN and CDR2 is SYDVKM in the germline V gene. The CDR3 totals 13 residues. The CDR3 loop reads CASSFPLTDTQYF. CDR3 bases: TGTGCCAGCAGTTTCCCCCTCACAGATACGCAGTATTTT.

The chain employs TRBV30 and TRBJ1-1; the match to TRBD1 covers 10 bases. The ends lost 0 bases at V and 4 bases at J; junction bases unmatched: 14. There are 18 residues in the CDR3. Germline V gene data show CDR1 as GTSNPN and CDR2 as SVGIG (reference sequence). This CDR3 reads CAWSVKGGTGVYGTEAFF. The CDR3 bases are TGTGCCTGGAGTGTAAAGGGGGGGACAGGGGTGTACGGCACTGAAGCTTTCTTT.

The J gene is TRBJ2-7, the V gene TRBV4-1; TRBD2 is a possible D gene (5 bases). V lost 1 base, J lost 2 bases, and 12 bases lay in between. Germline V lookup: CDR1 MGHRA, CDR2 YSYEKL. The CDR3 runs to 15 residues. CDR3 protein: CASSQGGLATYEQYF. For the CDR3, the DNA is TGCGCCAGCAGCCAAGGAGGACTCGCAACCTACGAGCAGTACTTC.

The genes are TRBV30 and TRBJ1-1; 8 bases fit TRBD1. The V gene end was trimmed by 3 bases and the J gene end by 1 base; junction bases not matched to a gene: 7. Looked up from germline, CDR1 is GTSNPN and CDR2 is SVGIG (reference sequence). This CDR3 contains 15 residues. The CDR3 is CAWRARTGRNTEAFF. CDR3 in DNA: TGTGCCTGGAGGGCTCGGACAGGGAGGAACACTGAAGCTTTCTTT. Drawing the rest from reference TRBV30 and TRBJ1-1, the complete variable domain is SQTIHQWPATLVQPVGSPLSLECTVEGTSNPNLYWYRQAAGRGLQLLFYSVGIGQISSEVPQNLSASRPQDRQFILSSKKLLLSDSGFYLCAWRARTGRNTEAFFGQGTRLTVV.

This clone was detected only a few times. The chain recombines TRBV4-1 with TRBJ2-3; a possible D gene is TRBD2 (5 bases). Trimming removed 1 base from V and 5 bases from J, with 13 bases in between. Germline CDR1 MGHRA, CDR2 YSYEKL. The CDR3 is 15 residues long. The DNA of the CDR3 is TGCGCCAGCAGCCAAGGCGTGAGCCGGGGAGATACGCAGTATTTT. As protein: CASSQGVSRGDTQYF.